This is a list of T cell receptor beta chains from one sample in a study of tumor-infiltrating lymphocytes in localized non-small cell lung cancer. The repertoire was sequenced with immunoSEQ multiplex PCR; TCRdb's copy has only in-frame clones and lacks some. The sample consists of 14,000 to 15,000 clones, 81% of them appearing once. The sample consisted of lung tumor tissue. The receptor set was obtained from a human donor with non-small cell lung cancer. CDR3s include the opening cysteine and the closing phenylalanine or tryptophan. Fields, in order: clone size, J gene, D gene, V gene, CDR3 protein, CDR3 DNA. The D gene is left open where the match is weak. Clone size, where shown, is once, few, many, or a class for clones that have expanded.

abundance: NA
j_gene: TRBJ1-3
d_gene: NA
v_gene: TRBV6-6
CDR3aa: CASSRGLLSGNTIYF
CDR3nt: TGTGCCAGCAGTCGGGGACTGCTCTCTGGAAACACCATATATTTT

abundance: NA
j_gene: TRBJ1-1
d_gene: NA
v_gene: TRBV19
CDR3aa: CASNRGRTLNTEAFF
CDR3nt: TGTGCCAGTAACCGGGGGAGGACCCTGAACACTGAAGCTTTCTTT

abundance: NA
j_gene: TRBJ2-3
d_gene: TRBD2
v_gene: TRBV6-4
CDR3aa: CASSAGLAETDTQYF
CDR3nt: TGTGCCAGCAGTGCGGGACTAGCGGAGACAGATACGCAGTATTTT

abundance: NA
j_gene: TRBJ2-1
d_gene: TRBD2
v_gene: TRBV29-1
CDR3aa: CSGGLAGMNEQFF
CDR3nt: TGCAGTGGGGGACTAGCGGGAATGAATGAGCAGTTCTTC

abundance: NA
j_gene: TRBJ2-7
d_gene: TRBD2
v_gene: TRBV4-3
CDR3aa: CASSQEGGYEQYF
CDR3nt: TGCGCCAGCAGCCAAGAGGGAGGGTACGAGCAGTACTTC

abundance: NA
j_gene: TRBJ2-2
d_gene: TRBD2
v_gene: TRBV10-3
CDR3aa: CAISRLAGDTGELFF
CDR3nt: TGTGCCATCAGCCGACTAGCGGGGGATACCGGGGAGCTGTTTTTT

abundance: few
j_gene: TRBJ1-1
d_gene: NA
v_gene: TRBV6-5
CDR3aa: CASSPTGTTEAFF
CDR3nt: TGTGCCAGCAGCCCTACAGGGACCACTGAAGCTTTCTTT

abundance: NA
j_gene: TRBJ2-3
d_gene: NA
v_gene: TRBV30
CDR3aa: CAWKDQDTQYF
CDR3nt: TGTGCCTGGAAGGATCAAGATACGCAGTATTTT

abundance: NA
j_gene: TRBJ2-1
d_gene: TRBD2
v_gene: TRBV27
CDR3aa: CASSLPASGRSEQFF
CDR3nt: TGTGCCAGCAGTCTCCCGGCTAGCGGGAGGTCTGAGCAGTTCTTC

abundance: few
j_gene: TRBJ1-5
d_gene: NA
v_gene: TRBV29-1
CDR3aa: CSVVWGPNQPQHF
CDR3nt: TGCAGCGTCGTGTGGGGTCCCAATCAGCCCCAGCATTTT

abundance: few
j_gene: TRBJ2-5
d_gene: TRBD2
v_gene: TRBV14
CDR3aa: CASSQERRQPQRERAETQYF
CDR3nt: TGTGCCAGCAGCCAAGAACGCCGTCAACCTCAGCGGGAAAGGGCAGAGACCCAGTACTTC

abundance: NA
j_gene: TRBJ1-1
d_gene: NA
v_gene: TRBV29-1
CDR3aa: CSVDGGEWTEAFF
CDR3nt: TGCAGCGTTGACGGGGGAGAATGGACTGAAGCTTTCTTT

abundance: NA
j_gene: TRBJ2-5
d_gene: NA
v_gene: TRBV5-1
CDR3aa: CASFYGMGVETQYF
CDR3nt: TGCGCCAGCTTTTACGGGATGGGTGTGGAGACCCAGTACTTC

abundance: NA
j_gene: TRBJ2-7
d_gene: NA
v_gene: TRBV20-1
CDR3aa: CSARGHSEQYF
CDR3nt: TGCAGTGCTCGGGGACATTCAGAGCAGTACTTC

abundance: NA
j_gene: TRBJ2-1
d_gene: TRBD2
v_gene: TRBV6-1
CDR3aa: CASSEDPSGSNEQFF
CDR3nt: TGTGCCAGCAGTGAAGACCCTAGCGGGAGCAATGAGCAGTTCTTC

abundance: NA
j_gene: TRBJ1-3
d_gene: NA
v_gene: TRBV10-3
CDR3aa: CAMGNPGAGNTIYF
CDR3nt: TGTGCCATGGGAAATCCGGGGGCTGGAAACACCATATATTTT

abundance: NA
j_gene: TRBJ1-1
d_gene: NA
v_gene: TRBV9
CDR3aa: CASSVGWTGNTEAFF
CDR3nt: TGTGCCAGCAGCGTGGGGTGGACTGGGAACACTGAAGCTTTCTTT

abundance: few
j_gene: TRBJ1-2
d_gene: TRBD1
v_gene: TRBV7-6
CDR3aa: CASSLGAGGDYGYTF
CDR3nt: TGTGCCAGCAGCTTAGGGGCAGGGGGTGACTATGGCTACACCTTC

abundance: NA
j_gene: TRBJ2-4
d_gene: NA
v_gene: TRBV5-6
CDR3aa: CASSPPSGNIQYF
CDR3nt: TGTGCCAGCAGCCCGCCCTCTGGAAACATTCAGTACTTC

abundance: NA
j_gene: TRBJ2-1
d_gene: TRBD1
v_gene: TRBV11-2
CDR3aa: CASSRGTGGAAFNEQFF
CDR3nt: TGTGCCAGCAGCCGAGGGACAGGGGGAGCGGCGTTTAATGAGCAGTTCTTC

abundance: NA
j_gene: TRBJ1-1
d_gene: NA
v_gene: TRBV29-1
CDR3aa: CSVVVNLNTEAFF
CDR3nt: TGCAGCGTTGTGGTCAATTTGAACACTGAAGCTTTCTTT

abundance: NA
j_gene: TRBJ1-2
d_gene: NA
v_gene: TRBV10-3
CDR3aa: CAISDPGHGYTF
CDR3nt: TGTGCCATCAGTGACCCAGGCCATGGCTACACCTTC

abundance: NA
j_gene: TRBJ2-1
d_gene: NA
v_gene: TRBV19
CDR3aa: CASSMSGPLYNEQFF
CDR3nt: TGTGCCAGTAGTATGAGTGGTCCGCTGTACAATGAGCAGTTCTTC

abundance: NA
j_gene: TRBJ1-3
d_gene: NA
v_gene: TRBV7-9
CDR3aa: CASSLGPTGNTIYF
CDR3nt: TGTGCCAGCAGCCTCGGACCTACTGGAAACACCATATATTTT

abundance: NA
j_gene: TRBJ2-7
d_gene: NA
v_gene: TRBV27
CDR3aa: CASRGSYSYEQYF
CDR3nt: TGTGCCAGTCGGGGTAGCTACTCCTACGAGCAGTACTTC